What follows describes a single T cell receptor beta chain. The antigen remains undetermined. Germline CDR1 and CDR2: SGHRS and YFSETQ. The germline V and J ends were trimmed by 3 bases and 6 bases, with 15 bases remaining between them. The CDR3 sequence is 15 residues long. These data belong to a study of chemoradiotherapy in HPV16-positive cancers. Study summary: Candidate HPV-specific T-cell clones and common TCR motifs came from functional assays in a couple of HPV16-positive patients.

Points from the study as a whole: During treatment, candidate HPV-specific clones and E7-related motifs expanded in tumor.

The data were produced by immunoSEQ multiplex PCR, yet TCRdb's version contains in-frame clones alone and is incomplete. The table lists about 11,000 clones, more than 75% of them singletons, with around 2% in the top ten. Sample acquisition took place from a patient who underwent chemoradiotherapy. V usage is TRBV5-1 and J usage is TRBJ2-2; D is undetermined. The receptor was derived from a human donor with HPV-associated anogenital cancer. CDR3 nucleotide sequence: TGCGCCAGCAGCTCGGAACGAGTGAAGGCCGGGGAGCTGTTTTTT. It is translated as CASSSERVKAGELFF. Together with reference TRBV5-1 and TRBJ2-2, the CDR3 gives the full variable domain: KAGVTQTPRYLIKTRGQQVTLSCSPISGHRSVSWYQQTPGQGLQFLFEYFSETQRNKGNFPGRFSGRQFSNSRSEMNVSTLELGDSALYLCASSSERVKAGELFFGEGSRLTVL.